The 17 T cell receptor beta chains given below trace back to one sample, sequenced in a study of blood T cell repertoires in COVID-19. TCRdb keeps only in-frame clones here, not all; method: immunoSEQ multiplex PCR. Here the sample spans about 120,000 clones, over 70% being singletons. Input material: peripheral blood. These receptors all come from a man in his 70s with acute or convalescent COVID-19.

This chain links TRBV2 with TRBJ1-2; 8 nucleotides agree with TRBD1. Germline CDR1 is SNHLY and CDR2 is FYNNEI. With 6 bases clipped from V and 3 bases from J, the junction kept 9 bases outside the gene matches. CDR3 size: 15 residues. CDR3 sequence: CASRSGGYRDYGYTF. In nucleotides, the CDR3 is TGTGCCAGCAGGTCAGGGGGCTATCGGGACTATGGCTACACCTTC.

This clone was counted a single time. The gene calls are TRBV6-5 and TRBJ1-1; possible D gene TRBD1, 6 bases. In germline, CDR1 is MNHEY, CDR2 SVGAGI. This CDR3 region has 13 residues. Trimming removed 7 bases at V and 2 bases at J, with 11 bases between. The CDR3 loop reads CASTRTVNTEAFF. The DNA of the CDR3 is TGTGCCAGCACCCGGACAGTAAACACTGAAGCTTTCTTT.

CDR3: CASSFAGQTKNIQYF. DNA of the CDR3: TGTGCCAGCAGCTTCGCGGGACAGACCAAAAACATTCAGTACTTC. J is TRBJ2-4 and V is TRBV5-5; D is possibly TRBD1 (7 bases). This CDR3 contains 15 residues. CDR1 SGHKS and CDR2 YYEKEE come from the germline V gene (reference sequence). Trimming pared 2 bases from V and 2 bases from J, leaving 11 bases between.

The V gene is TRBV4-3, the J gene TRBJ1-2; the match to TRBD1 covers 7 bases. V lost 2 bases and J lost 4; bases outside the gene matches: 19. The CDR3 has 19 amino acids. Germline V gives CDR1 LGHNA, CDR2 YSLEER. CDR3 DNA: TGCGCCAGCAGCCAATCTTACAACTCCCGGTCGGGACAGATCTATGGCTACACCTTC. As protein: CASSQSYNSRSGQIYGYTF.

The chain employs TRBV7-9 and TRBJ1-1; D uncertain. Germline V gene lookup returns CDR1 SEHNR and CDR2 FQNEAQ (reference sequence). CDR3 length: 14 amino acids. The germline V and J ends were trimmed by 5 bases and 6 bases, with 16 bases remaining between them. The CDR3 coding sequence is TGTGCCAGCAGCCTAATCAACAGTAATCCTGAAGCTTTCTTT. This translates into CASSLINSNPEAFF.

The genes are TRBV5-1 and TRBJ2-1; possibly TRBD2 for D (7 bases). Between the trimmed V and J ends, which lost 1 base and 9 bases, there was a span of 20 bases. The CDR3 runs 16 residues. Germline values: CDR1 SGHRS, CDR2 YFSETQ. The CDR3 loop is CASSLRTRGANGEQFF. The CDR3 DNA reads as TGCGCCAGCAGCTTGAGGACTAGGGGGGCCAACGGTGAGCAGTTCTTC.

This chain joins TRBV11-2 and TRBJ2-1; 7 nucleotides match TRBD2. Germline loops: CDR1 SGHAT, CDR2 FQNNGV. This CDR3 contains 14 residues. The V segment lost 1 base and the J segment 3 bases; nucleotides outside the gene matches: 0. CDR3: CASSLAGGYNEQFF. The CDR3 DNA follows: TGTGCCAGCAGCTTAGCGGGGGGCTACAATGAGCAGTTCTTC.

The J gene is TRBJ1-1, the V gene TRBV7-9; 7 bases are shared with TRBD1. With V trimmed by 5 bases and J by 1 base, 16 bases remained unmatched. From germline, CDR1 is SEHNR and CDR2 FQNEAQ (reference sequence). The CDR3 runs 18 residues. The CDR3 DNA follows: TGTGCCAGCAGCCTCCCGACGGACAGGAGGGGGGAGAACACTGAAGCTTTCTTT. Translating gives CASSLPTDRRGENTEAFF.

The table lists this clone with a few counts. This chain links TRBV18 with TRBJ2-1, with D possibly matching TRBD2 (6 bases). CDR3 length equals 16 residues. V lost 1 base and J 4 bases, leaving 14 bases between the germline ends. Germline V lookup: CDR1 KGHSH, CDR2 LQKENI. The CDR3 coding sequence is TGTGCCAGCTCACCACTCGGAGGGGCGATATACAATGAGCAGTTCTTC. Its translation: CASSPLGGAIYNEQFF.

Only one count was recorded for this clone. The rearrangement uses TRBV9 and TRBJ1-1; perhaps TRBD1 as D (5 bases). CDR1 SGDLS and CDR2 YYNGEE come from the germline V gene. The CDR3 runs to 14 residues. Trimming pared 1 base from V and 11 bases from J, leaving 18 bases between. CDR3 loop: CASSVREYGREAFF. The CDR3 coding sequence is TGTGCCAGCAGCGTACGGGAGTACGGCAGGGAGGCTTTCTTT.

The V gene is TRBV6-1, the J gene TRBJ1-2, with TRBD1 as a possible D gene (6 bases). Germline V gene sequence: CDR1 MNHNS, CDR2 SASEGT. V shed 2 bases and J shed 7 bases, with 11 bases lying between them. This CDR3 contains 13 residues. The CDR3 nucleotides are TGTGCCAGCAGTGAAATTCAGGGGTGTGGCTACACCTTC. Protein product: CASSEIQGCGYTF.

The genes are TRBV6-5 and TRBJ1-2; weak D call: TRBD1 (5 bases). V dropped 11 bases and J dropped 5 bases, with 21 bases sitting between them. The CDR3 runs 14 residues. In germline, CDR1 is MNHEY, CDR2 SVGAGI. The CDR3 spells CASSTMGPGYGYTF. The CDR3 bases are TGTGCCTCCTCGACGATGGGGCCCGGGTATGGCTACACCTTC.

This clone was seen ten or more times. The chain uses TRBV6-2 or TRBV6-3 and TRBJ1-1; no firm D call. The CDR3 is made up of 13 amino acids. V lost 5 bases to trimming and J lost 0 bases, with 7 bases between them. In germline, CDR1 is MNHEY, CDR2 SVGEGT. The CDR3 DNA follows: TGTGCCAGCAGTGACACCATGAACACTGAAGCTTTCTTT. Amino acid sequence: CASSDTMNTEAFF.

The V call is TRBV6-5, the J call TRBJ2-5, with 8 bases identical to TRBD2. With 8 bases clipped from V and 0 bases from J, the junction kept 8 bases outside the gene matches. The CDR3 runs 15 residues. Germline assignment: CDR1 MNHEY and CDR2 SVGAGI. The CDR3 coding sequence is TGTGCCAGCGGAAGATCGGGACTAGACCAAGAGACCCAGTACTTC. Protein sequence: CASGRSGLDQETQYF.

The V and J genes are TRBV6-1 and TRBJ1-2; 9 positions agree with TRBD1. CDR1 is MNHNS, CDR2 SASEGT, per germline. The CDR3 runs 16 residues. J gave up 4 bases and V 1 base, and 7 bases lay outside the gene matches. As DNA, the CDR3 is TGTGCCAGCAGTGAAGTGGGGACAGGGAAGGGCTATGGCTACACCTTC. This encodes CASSEVGTGKGYGYTF.

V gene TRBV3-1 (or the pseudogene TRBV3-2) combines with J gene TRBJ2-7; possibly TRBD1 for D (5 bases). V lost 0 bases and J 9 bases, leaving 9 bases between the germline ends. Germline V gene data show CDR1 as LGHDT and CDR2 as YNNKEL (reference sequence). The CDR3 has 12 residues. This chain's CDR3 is CASSQDDRSQYF. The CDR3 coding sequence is TGTGCCAGCAGCCAAGATGACAGATCGCAGTACTTC.

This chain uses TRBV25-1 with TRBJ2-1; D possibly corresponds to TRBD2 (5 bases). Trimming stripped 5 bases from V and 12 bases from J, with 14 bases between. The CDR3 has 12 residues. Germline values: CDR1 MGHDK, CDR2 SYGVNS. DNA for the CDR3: TGTGCCAGCAGTCCTACGGACTGGCGGCAGTTCTTC. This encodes CASSPTDWRQFF.